The T cell receptor beta chain under discussion was sequenced for a study of radiotherapy plus CTLA-4 blockade in lung cancer. The CDR3 covers 13 residues. Germline-derived CDR1 and CDR2 are MNHEY and SVGAGI. Unmatched junction bases numbered 4, after V lost 5 bases and J lost 7 bases. Assay: immunoSEQ multiplex PCR; the TCRdb copy retains only in-frame clones and omits some. The sample shows 34,000 or so clones, roughly 79% of them seen only once. Specimen: peripheral blood, collected from a patient treated with radiotherapy plus ipilimumab. This sequence originates from a human donor with non-small cell lung cancer that progressed on radiotherapy plus ipilimumab. The chain uses TRBV6-5 and TRBJ1-2; 10 nucleotides agree with TRBD1. The CDR3 coding sequence is TGTGCCAGCAGTGTAGGGACAGGGGTTGGCTACACCTTC. Translated, it gives CASSVGTGVGYTF.